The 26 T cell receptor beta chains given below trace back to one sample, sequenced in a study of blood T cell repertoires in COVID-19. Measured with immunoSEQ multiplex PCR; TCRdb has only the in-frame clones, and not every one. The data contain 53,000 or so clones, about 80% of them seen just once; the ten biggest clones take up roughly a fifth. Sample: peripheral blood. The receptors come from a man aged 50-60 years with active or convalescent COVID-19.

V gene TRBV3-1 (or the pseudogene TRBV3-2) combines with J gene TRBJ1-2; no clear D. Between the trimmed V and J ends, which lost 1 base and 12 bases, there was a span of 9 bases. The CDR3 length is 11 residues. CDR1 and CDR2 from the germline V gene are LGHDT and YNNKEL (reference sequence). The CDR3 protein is CASSQGGPHTF. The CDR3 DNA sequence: TGTGCCAGCAGCCAAGGAGGTCCCCACACCTTC.

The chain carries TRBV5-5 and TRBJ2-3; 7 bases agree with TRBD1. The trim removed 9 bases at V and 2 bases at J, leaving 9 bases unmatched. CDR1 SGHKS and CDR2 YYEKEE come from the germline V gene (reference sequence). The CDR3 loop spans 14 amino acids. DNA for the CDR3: TGTGCCACTCAACGGGACAGTTTCACAGATACGCAGTATTTT. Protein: CATQRDSFTDTQYF.

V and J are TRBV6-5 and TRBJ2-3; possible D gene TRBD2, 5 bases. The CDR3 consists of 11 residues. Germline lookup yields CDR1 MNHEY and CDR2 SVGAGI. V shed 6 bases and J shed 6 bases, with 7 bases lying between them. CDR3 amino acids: CASRRADTQYF. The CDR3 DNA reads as TGTGCCAGCAGGAGGGCGGATACGCAGTATTTT.

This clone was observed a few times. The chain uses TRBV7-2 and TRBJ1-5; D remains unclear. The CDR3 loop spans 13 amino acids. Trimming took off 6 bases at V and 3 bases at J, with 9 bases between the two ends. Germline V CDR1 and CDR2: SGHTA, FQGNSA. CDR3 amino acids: CASRQSLNQPQHF. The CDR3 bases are TGTGCCAGCAGACAGAGCCTCAATCAGCCCCAGCATTTT.

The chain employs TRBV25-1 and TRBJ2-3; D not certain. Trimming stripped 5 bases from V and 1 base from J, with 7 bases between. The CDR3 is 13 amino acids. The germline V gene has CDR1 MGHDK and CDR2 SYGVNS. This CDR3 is CASSPAGTDTQYF. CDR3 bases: TGTGCCAGCAGTCCCGCGGGCACAGATACGCAGTATTTT.

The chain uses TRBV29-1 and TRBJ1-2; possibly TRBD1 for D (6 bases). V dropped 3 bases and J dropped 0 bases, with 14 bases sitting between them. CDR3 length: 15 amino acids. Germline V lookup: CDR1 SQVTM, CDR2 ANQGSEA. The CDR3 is CSVDLGAQANYGYTF. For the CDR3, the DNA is TGCAGCGTTGATCTGGGGGCCCAAGCTAACTATGGCTACACCTTC.

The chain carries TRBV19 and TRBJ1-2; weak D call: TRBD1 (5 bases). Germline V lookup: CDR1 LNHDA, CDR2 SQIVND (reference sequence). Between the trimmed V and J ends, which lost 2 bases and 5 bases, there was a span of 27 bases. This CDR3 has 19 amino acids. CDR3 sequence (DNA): TGTGCCAGTAGTATAAATCTATTCCCGACAGACAAGGCGGTTTATGGCTACACCTTC. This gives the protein CASSINLFPTDKAVYGYTF.

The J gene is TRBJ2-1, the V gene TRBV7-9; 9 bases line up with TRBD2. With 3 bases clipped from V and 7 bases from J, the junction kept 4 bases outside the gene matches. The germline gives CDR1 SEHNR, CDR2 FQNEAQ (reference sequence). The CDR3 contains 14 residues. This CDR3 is CASSFWLAGNEQFF. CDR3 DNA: TGTGCCAGCAGCTTTTGGCTAGCGGGGAATGAGCAGTTCTTC.

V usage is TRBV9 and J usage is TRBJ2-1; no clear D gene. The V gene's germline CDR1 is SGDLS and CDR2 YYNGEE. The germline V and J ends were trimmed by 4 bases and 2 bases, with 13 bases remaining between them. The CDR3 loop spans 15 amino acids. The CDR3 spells CASSPTVFPYNEQFF. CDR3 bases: TGTGCCAGCAGCCCTACGGTATTCCCCTACAATGAGCAGTTCTTC.

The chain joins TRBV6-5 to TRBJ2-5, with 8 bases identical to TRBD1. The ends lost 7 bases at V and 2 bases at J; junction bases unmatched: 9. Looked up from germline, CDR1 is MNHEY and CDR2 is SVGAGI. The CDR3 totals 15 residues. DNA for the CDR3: TGTGCCAGCACCCTAGGGGGGACAGGACAAGAGACCCAGTACTTC. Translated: CASTLGGTGQETQYF.

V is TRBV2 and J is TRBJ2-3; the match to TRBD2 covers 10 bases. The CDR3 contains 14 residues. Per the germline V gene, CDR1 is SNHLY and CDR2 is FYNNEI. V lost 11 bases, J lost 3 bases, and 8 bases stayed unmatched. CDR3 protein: CAGKPGLATDTQYF. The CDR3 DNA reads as TGTGCCGGGAAGCCGGGACTAGCGACAGATACGCAGTATTTT.

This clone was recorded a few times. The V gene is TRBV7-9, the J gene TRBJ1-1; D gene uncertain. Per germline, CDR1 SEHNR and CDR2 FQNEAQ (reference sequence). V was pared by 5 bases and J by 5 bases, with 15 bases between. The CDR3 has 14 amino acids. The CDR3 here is CASSPNTERTEAFF. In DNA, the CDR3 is TGTGCCAGCAGCCCCAACACAGAAAGAACTGAAGCTTTCTTT.

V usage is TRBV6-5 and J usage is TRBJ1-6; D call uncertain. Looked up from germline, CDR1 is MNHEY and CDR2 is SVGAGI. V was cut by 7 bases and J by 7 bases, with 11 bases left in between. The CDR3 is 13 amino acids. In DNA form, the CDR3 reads TGTGCCAGCACATATGGAGTAAATTCACCCCTCCACTTT. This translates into CASTYGVNSPLHF.

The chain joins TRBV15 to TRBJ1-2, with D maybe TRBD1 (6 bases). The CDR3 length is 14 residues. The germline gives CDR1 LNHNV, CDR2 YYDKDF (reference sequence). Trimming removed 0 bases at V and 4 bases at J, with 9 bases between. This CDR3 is CATSRESRGYGYTF. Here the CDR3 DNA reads TGTGCCACCAGCAGAGAGAGCAGGGGCTATGGCTACACCTTC.

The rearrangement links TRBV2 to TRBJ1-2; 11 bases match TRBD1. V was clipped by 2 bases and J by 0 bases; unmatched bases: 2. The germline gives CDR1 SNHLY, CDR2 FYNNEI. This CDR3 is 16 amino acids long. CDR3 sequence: CASSERTGGSNYGYTF. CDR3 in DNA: TGTGCCAGCAGTGAAAGGACAGGGGGCTCTAACTATGGCTACACCTTC. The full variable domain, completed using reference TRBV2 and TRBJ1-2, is EPEVTQTPSHQVTQMGQEVILRCVPISNHLYFYWYRQILGQKVEFLVSFYNNEISEKSEIFDDQFSVERPDGSNFTLKIRSTKLEDSAMYFCASSERTGGSNYGYTFGSGTRLTVV.

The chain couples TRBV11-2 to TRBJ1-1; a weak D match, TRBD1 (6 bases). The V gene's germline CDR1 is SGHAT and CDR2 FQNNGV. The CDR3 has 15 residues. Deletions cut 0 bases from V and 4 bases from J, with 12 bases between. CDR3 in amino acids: CASSLDWGGATEAFF. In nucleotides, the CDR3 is TGTGCCAGCAGCTTAGATTGGGGGGGCGCCACTGAAGCTTTCTTT.

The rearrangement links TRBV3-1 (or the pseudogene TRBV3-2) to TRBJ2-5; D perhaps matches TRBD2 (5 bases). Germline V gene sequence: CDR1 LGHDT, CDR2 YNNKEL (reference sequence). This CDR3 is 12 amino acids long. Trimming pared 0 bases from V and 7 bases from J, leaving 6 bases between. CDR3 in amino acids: CASSQDRGTQYF. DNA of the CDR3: TGTGCCAGCAGCCAAGATCGGGGGACCCAGTACTTC.

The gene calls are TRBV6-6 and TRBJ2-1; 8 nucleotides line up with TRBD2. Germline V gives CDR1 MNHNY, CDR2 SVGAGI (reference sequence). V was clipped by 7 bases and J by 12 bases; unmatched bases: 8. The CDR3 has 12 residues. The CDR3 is CASKAGGWGQFF. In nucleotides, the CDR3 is TGTGCCAGCAAGGCGGGGGGTTGGGGGCAGTTCTTC.

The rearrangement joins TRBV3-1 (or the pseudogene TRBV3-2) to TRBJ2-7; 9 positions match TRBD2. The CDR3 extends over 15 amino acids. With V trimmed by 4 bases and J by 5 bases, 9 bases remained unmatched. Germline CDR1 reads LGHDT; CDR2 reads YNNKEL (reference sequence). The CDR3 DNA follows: TGTGCCAGCAGCCTGGGGGGCGGGAGGGCTCACGAGCAGTACTTC. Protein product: CASSLGGGRAHEQYF.

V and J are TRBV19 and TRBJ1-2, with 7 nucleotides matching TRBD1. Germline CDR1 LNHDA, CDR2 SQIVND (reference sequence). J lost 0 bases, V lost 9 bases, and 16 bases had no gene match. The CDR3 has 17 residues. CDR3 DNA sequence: TGTGCCAGCATATACCGGGGACAGAAATTTCCTAACTATGGCTACACCTTC. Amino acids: CASIYRGQKFPNYGYTF.

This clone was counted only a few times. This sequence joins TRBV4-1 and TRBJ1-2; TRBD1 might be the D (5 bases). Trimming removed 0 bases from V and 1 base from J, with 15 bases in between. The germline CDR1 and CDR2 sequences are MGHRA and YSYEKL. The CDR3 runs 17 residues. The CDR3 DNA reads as TGCGCCAGCAGCCAAGAAGACTCCGAAAGGGGTAACTATGGCTACACCTTC. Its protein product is CASSQEDSERGNYGYTF.

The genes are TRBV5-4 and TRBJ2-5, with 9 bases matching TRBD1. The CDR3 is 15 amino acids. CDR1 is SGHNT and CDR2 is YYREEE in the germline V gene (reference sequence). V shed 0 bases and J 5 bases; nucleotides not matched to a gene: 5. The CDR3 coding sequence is TGTGCCAGCAGCTTGGGGGGACAGGGTTTGGAGACCCAGTACTTC. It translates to CASSLGGQGLETQYF.

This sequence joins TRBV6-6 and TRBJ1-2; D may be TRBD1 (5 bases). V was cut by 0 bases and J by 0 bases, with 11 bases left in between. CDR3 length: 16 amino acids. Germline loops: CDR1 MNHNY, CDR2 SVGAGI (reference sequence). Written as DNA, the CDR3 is TGTGCCAGCAGTTACTCGATTTCGGGGGCTAACTATGGCTACACCTTC. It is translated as CASSYSISGANYGYTF.

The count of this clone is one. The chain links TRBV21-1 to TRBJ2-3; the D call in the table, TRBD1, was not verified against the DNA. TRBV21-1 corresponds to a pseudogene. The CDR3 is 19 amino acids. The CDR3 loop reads CASSKRRDREGRGTDTQYF. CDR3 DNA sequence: TGTGCCAGCAGCAAACGCCGGGACAGGGAAGGAAGGGGCACAGATACGCAGTATTTT.

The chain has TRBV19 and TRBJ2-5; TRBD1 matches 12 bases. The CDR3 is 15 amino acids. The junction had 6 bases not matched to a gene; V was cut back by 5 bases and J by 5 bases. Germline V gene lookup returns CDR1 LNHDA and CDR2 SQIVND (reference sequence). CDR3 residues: CASSPPGQGAETQYF. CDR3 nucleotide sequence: TGTGCCAGTAGTCCCCCGGGACAGGGGGCCGAGACCCAGTACTTC.

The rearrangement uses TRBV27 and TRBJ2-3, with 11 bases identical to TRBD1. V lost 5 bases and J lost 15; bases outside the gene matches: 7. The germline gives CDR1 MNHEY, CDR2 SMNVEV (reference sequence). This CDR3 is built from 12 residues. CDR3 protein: CASSNRDRGSYF. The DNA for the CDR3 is TGTGCCAGCAGTAATCGGGACAGGGGGTCCTATTTT.